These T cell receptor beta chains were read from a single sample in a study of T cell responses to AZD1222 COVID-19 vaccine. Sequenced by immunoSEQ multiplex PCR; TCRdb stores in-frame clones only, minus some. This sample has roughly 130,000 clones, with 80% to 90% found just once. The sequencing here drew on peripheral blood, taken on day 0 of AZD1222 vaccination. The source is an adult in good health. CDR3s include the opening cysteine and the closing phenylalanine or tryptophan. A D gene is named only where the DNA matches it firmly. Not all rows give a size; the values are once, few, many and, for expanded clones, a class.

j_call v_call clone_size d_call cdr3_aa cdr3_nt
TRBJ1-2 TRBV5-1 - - CASSLGAGYGYTF TGCGCCAGCAGCTTGGGGGCAGGGTATGGCTACACCTTC
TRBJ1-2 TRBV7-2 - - CASSLAGVAPWGYTF TGTGCCAGCAGCTTAGCAGGGGTCGCACCCTGGGGCTACACCTTC
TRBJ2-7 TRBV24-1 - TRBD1 CATSEQGNSYEQYF TGTGCCACCAGTGAACAGGGGAACTCCTACGAGCAGTACTTC
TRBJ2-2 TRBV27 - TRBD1 CASRRGTGGSGELFF TGTGCCAGCAGGCGCGGGACAGGGGGCTCCGGGGAGCTGTTTTTT
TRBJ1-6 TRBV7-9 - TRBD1 CASSSRGRSPLHF TGTGCCAGCAGCTCCAGGGGGAGATCACCCCTCCACTTT
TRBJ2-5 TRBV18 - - CASSLGRVNQETQYF TGTGCCAGCTCTCTCGGTCGGGTGAACCAAGAGACCCAGTACTTC
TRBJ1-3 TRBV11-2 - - CASSLEAPYGTGNTIYF TGTGCCAGCAGCTTAGAAGCTCCCTACGGCACTGGAAACACCATATATTTT
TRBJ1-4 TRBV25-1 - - CASSAGLREKLFF TGTGCCAGCAGTGCAGGGCTACGTGAAAAACTGTTTTTT
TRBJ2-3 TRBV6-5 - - CASSYSPNTDTQYF TGTGCCAGCAGTTACTCGCCGAACACAGATACGCAGTATTTT
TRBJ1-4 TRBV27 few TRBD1 CASSPPGTGDEKLFF TGTGCCAGCAGTCCCCCCGGGACAGGGGATGAAAAACTGTTTTTT
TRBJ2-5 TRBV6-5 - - CASSRQETQYF TGTGCCAGTTCCAGGCAAGAGACCCAGTACTTC
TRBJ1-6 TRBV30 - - CAWSDHRYNSPLHF TGTGCCTGGAGTGACCATAGATATAATTCACCCCTCCACTTT
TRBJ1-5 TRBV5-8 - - CASSLRDPGTPQHF TGTGCCAGCAGCTTGCGGGACCCCGGTACGCCCCAGCATTTT
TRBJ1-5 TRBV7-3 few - CASSLDSNQPQHF TGTGCCAGCAGCTTAGATAGCAATCAGCCCCAGCATTTT
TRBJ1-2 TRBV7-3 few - CASSLLTREKGYTF TGTGCCAGCAGCTTATTGACCAGGGAGAAGGGCTACACCTTC
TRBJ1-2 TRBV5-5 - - CASNPSKNAYGYTF TGTGCCAGCAACCCGTCAAAGAACGCTTATGGCTACACCTTC
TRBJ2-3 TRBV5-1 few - CASRYGGADTQYF TGCGCCAGCAGGTATGGAGGGGCAGATACGCAGTATTTT
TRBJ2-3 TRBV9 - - CASSVVGTDTQYF TGTGCCAGCAGCGTAGTAGGCACAGATACGCAGTATTTT
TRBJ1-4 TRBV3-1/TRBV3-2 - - CASSQERGFSKLFF TGTGCCAGCAGCCAAGAGCGTGGGTTCTCCAAACTGTTTTTT
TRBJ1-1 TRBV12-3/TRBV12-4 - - CASSPRGTEAFF TGTGCCAGCAGCCCTCGGGGTACTGAAGCTTTCTTT
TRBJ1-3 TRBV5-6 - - CASSLRGPGNTIYF TGTGCCAGCAGCTTGCGGGGGCCTGGAAACACCATATATTTT
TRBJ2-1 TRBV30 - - CAWSGGAYNEQFF TGTGCCTGGAGTGGCGGGGCCTACAATGAGCAGTTCTTC
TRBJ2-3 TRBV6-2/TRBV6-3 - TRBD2 CASSYGIAGLDTQYF TGTGCCAGCAGTTATGGGATAGCGGGATTAGATACGCAGTATTTT
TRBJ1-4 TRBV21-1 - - CASSKAPRGEWEKLFF TGTGCCAGCAGCAAAGCACCCAGGGGCGAGTGGGAAAAACTGTTTTTT
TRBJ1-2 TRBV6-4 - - CAQNGGFYGYTF TGTGCCCAAAACGGGGGATTCTATGGCTACACCTTC
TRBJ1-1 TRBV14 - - CASSQDLRGTEAFF TGTGCCAGCAGCCAAGATTTGCGGGGCACTGAAGCTTTCTTT
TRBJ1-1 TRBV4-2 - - CASSQAPRGGPVNTEAFF TGTGCCAGCAGCCAAGCTCCTAGGGGGGGCCCGGTGAACACTGAAGCTTTCTTT
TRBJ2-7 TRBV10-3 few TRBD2 CAIQREGLDEQYF TGTGCCATCCAGCGGGAGGGCCTCGACGAGCAGTACTTC
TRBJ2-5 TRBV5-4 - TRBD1 CASSPGTGNGATQYF TGTGCCAGCAGCCCTGGGACAGGGAATGGTGCGACCCAGTACTTC
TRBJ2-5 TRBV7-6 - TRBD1 CASSLGPRQGAGTQYF TGTGCCAGCAGCTTAGGCCCAAGACAGGGTGCGGGGACCCAGTACTTC
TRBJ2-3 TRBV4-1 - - CASSQLSSDTQYF TGCGCCAGCAGCCAACTGTCATCAGATACGCAGTATTTT
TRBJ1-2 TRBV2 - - CASSDRSYGYTF TGTGCCAGCAGTGATAGGAGCTATGGCTACACCTTC
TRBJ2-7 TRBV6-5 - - CASSYSRDYEQYF TGTGCCAGCAGTTACTCTAGGGACTACGAGCAGTACTTC
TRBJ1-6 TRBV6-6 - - CASRLRQENSPLHF TGTGCCAGCAGGCTTAGACAGGAAAATTCACCCCTCCACTTT
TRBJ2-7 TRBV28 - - CASSMSGVSYEQYF TGTGCCAGCAGTATGTCGGGAGTGTCCTACGAGCAGTACTTC
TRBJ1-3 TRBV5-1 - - CASSRPELLSGNTIYF TGCGCCAGCAGTCGTCCAGAACTACTTTCTGGAAACACCATATATTTT
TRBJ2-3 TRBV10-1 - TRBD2 CASSDGGVTDTQYF TGCGCCAGCAGTGATGGGGGGGTCACAGATACGCAGTATTTT
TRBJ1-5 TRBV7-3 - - CASSQSVNQPQHF TGTGCCAGCAGCCAAAGCGTTAATCAGCCCCAGCATTTT
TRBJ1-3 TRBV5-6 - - CASSLLELISGNTIYF TGTGCCAGCAGCTTGCTGGAACTTATCTCTGGAAACACCATATATTTT
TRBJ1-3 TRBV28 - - CASSLRGTGNTIYF TGTGCCAGCAGTTTAAGGGGAACCGGAAACACCATATATTTT
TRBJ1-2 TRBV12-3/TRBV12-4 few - CASSLNYGYTF TGTGCCAGCAGCCTCAACTATGGCTACACCTTC
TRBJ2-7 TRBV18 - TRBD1 CASSFAPGQGQYEQYF TGTGCCAGCTCGTTCGCTCCGGGACAGGGGCAGTACGAGCAGTACTTC
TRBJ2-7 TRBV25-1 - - CASTGKYEQYF TGTGCCAGCACGGGTAAATACGAGCAGTACTTC
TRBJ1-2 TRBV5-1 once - CASSLGGGRNYGYTF TGCGCCAGCAGCTTGGGCGGTGGGAGGAACTATGGCTACACCTTC
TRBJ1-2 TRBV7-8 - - CASSLVRTVLYGYTF TGTGCCAGCAGCTTAGTCCGGACAGTGCTATATGGCTACACCTTC
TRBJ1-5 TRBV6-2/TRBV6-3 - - CASSQVEGVGNQPQHF TGTGCCAGCAGCCAGGTCGAGGGGGTCGGCAATCAGCCCCAGCATTTT
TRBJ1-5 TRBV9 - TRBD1 CASSPQGANQPQHF TGTGCCAGCAGCCCACAGGGGGCCAATCAGCCCCAGCATTTT
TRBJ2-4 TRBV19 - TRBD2 CASSIPGLAGLAKNIQYF TGTGCCAGTAGTATTCCGGGACTAGCGGGGTTAGCCAAAAACATTCAGTACTTC
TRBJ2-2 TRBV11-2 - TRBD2 CASSWTSGMTGELFF TGTGCCAGCAGTTGGACTAGCGGGATGACCGGGGAGCTGTTTTTT
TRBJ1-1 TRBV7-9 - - CASGYSRWNTEAFF TGTGCCAGCGGGTATTCAAGGTGGAACACTGAAGCTTTCTTT
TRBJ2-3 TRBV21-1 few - CASSKQGLESTDTQYF TGTGCCAGCAGCAAACAGGGACTCGAGAGCACAGATACGCAGTATTTT
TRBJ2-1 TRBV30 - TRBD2 CAWSGDGGILNEQFF TGTGCCTGGAGCGGCGACGGGGGGATCCTCAATGAGCAGTTCTTC
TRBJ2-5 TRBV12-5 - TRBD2 CASVRSASGETQYF TGTGCTAGTGTGAGGTCGGCTAGCGGAGAGACCCAGTACTTC
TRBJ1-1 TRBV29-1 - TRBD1 CSVVGQGNSNTEAFF TGCAGCGTTGTTGGACAGGGAAATTCGAACACTGAAGCTTTCTTT
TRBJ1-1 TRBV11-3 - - CASSSQGPTEAFF TGTGCCAGCAGCTCCCAGGGGCCCACTGAAGCTTTCTTT
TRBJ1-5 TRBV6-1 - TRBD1 CASSEGSGTGGRPQHF TGTGCCAGCAGTGAAGGAAGTGGGACAGGGGGTCGGCCCCAGCATTTT
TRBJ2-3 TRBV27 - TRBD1 CASRIDRVGTDTQYF TGTGCCAGCAGAATTGACAGGGTTGGCACAGATACGCAGTATTTT